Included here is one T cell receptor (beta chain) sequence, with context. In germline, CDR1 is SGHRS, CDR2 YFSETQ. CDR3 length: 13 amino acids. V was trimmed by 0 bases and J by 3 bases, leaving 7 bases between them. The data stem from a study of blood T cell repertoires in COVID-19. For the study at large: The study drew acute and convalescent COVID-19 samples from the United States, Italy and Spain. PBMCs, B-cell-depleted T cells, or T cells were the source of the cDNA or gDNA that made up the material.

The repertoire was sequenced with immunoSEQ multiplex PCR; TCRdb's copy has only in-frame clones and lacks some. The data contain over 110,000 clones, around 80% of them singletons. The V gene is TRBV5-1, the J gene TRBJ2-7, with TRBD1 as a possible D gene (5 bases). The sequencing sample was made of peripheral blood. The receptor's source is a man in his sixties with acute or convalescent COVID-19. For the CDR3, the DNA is TGCGCCAGCAGCTTGGACAGGAGCTACGAGCAGTACTTC. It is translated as CASSLDRSYEQYF. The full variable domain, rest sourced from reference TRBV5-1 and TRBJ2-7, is KAGVTQTPRYLIKTRGQQVTLSCSPISGHRSVSWYQQTPGQGLQFLFEYFSETQRNKGNFPGRFSGRQFSNSRSEMNVSTLELGDSALYLCASSLDRSYEQYFGPGTRLTVT.